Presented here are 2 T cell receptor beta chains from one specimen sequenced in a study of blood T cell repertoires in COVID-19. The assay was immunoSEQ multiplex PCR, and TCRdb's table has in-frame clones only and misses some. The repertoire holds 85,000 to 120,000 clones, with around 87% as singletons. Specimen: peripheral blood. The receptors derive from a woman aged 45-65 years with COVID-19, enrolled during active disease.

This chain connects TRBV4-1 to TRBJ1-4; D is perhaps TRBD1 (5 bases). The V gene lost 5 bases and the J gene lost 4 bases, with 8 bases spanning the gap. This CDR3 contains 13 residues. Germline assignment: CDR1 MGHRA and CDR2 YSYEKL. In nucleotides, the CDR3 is TGCGCCAGCAGCTTCAGGGATAATGAAAAACTGTTTTTT. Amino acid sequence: CASSFRDNEKLFF.

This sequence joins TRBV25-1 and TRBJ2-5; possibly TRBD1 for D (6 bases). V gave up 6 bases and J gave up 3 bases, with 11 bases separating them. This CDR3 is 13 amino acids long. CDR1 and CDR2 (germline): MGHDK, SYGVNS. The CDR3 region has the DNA TGTGCCAGCAGAGATCAGGGGAAAGAGACCCAGTACTTC. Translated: CASRDQGKETQYF.